The entry below gives a single T cell receptor (beta chain) sequence along with its context. The antigen is undetermined. The CDR3 spans 12 residues. Per the germline V gene, CDR1 is MNHNS and CDR2 is SASEGT. Between the trimmed V and J ends, which lost 5 bases and 5 bases, there was a span of 9 bases. This entry comes from a study of vaccination and CD4 T cells after COVID-19. In the study overall: Each control was exposed to a CEFX pool, an HIV-1 Nef pool, or no peptide at all. Regarding the study as a whole: Convalescent patients displayed a median about 86% of reactive clones emerging only post-vaccination. Looking at convalescent patients, 304 of their 307 vaccine-specific clones were spike mono-reactive.

Once obtained from cultured CD4+ T cells, the DNA was sequenced using the Oncomine TCR Beta short-read assay. Cultures of CD4+ T cells served as the source for extracting genomic DNA. TCRdb independently ran MiXCR on the PCR reads; one entry per CDR3 protein. The table has 9,500 to 11,000 distinct CDR3 sequences, 30% seen once. Treatment described: roughly 11-day PBMC culture with coronavirus spike peptide pools or control peptides (ViraFEST assay). Before the COVID-19 pandemic (2011-2018), CD4+ T cells were obtained from the unexposed donor. Peptide pools at 9.5 to 10 ug/ml, together with 10 IU/ml IL-2, were added to cultures of about 2 million PBMCs per well.

The chain is built from TRBV6-1 and TRBJ2-5; maybe TRBD2 (5 bases). The TCR comes from a human donor in good health. Sample: CD4+ T cells from blood, cultured in vitro. CDR3 bases: TGTGCCAGCAGTCACGGACTGGAGACCCAGTACTTC. It encodes CASSHGLETQYF.